This TCR beta chain was identified during a study of cytomegalovirus exposure and HLA in healthy donors. Background on the study: Earlier sequencing of approximately 180 million T cells yielded nearly 120 million unique TCR beta sequences.

The PCR was carried out with 60 Vbeta primers and 13 Jbeta primers. Profiling relied on immunoSEQ multiplex PCR, and the TCRdb table lists in-frame clones only, not all of them. Among some 90,000 clones listed, 80% were seen once. Worth noting for this clone: Its target is unknown.

Trimming removed 6 bases from V and 7 bases from J, with 21 bases in between. The CDR3 totals 15 residues. The germline gives CDR1 SNHLY, CDR2 FYNNEI. Study-level findings and limits: In an earlier analysis, about 87% or about 30%: the productive usage of most TCR beta V segments.

Material for sequencing was PBMCs. This receptor was obtained from a woman in her 50s in good health and CMV-seropositive. This chain links TRBV2 with TRBJ2-5; the D is unclear. The DNA of the CDR3 is TGTGCCAGCAGCGAGCCCACCGCGGCGGAGTGGACCCAGTACTTC. Its translation: CASSEPTAAEWTQYF.